What follows are 24 T cell receptor beta chains derived from one specimen sequenced in a study of cytomegalovirus exposure and HLA in healthy donors. PCR primers comprised 60 Vbeta and 13 Jbeta primers. Clones were read by immunoSEQ multiplex PCR, and TCRdb kept only the in-frame ones, dropping some. The repertoire consists of around 100,000 clones, with 80% to 85% occurring once and the leading ten covering approximately 4%. Specimen: PBMCs. These receptors all stem from a woman in her sixties or seventies in good health and CMV-seropositive.

This clone was picked up a small number of times. The chain couples TRBV7-9 to TRBJ1-2; 11 bases match TRBD1. The V segment lost 2 bases and the J segment 5 bases; nucleotides outside the gene matches: 4. Germline V gives CDR1 SEHNR, CDR2 FQNEAQ (reference sequence). This CDR3 is 15 amino acids long. The CDR3 nucleotides read TGTGCCAGCAGCTTATCCGGGACAGGGGGGTATGGCTACACCTTC. It encodes CASSLSGTGGYGYTF.

The chain combines TRBV20-1 with TRBJ1-2, with D uncertain. The germline V and J ends were trimmed by 5 bases and 3 bases, with 7 bases remaining between them. The CDR3 covers 11 residues. The germline gives CDR1 DFQATT, CDR2 SNEGSKA (reference sequence). CDR3 sequence (DNA): TGCAGTGCTCAAACGGACTATGGCTACACCTTC. It codes for CSAQTDYGYTF.

This clone is a singleton in its sample. The chain's CDR3 is CASGSRTGGVWDTGELFF. CDR3 coding DNA: TGTGCTAGTGGTTCCAGGACAGGGGGCGTATGGGACACCGGGGAGCTGTTTTTT. The chain has TRBV12-5 and TRBJ2-2; the match to TRBD1 covers 11 bases. CDR1 and CDR2 from the germline V gene are LGHNT and FRNRAP. Trimming removed 4 bases from V and 3 bases from J; junction bases left unmatched: 10. The CDR3 sequence is 18 residues long.

The chain combines TRBV5-1 with TRBJ1-2; D unclear. Germline CDR1 and CDR2: SGHRS and YFSETQ. CDR3 length equals 13 residues. V lost 0 bases to trimming and J lost 3 bases, with 6 bases between them. The CDR3: CASSLEGDYGYTF. CDR3 sequence (DNA): TGCGCCAGCAGCTTGGAGGGAGACTATGGCTACACCTTC.

The chain has TRBV2 and TRBJ2-5, with TRBD2 matching 9 bases. The CDR3 consists of 14 residues. CDR1 and CDR2 from the germline V gene are SNHLY and FYNNEI. V lost 7 bases, J lost 4 bases, and 7 bases stayed unmatched. As DNA, the CDR3 is TGTGCCAGCAACCCTCCGGGACTAGCAGAGACCCAGTACTTC. The encoded protein is CASNPPGLAETQYF.

V usage is TRBV5-4 and J usage is TRBJ2-1, with a tentative D call TRBD2 (7 bases). This CDR3 is 15 amino acids long. V lost 0 bases and J lost 6, with 13 bases in between. Germline V lookup: CDR1 SGHNT, CDR2 YYREEE (reference sequence). The CDR3 loop reads CASSLGGGAGNEQFF. The CDR3 coding sequence is TGTGCCAGCAGCTTGGGAGGGGGGGCGGGCAATGAGCAGTTCTTC.

This chain connects TRBV19 to TRBJ2-2, with 9 bases fitting TRBD2. The V gene's germline CDR1 is LNHDA and CDR2 SQIVND (reference sequence). The trim removed 5 bases at V and 5 bases at J, leaving 6 bases unmatched. The CDR3 loop spans 15 amino acids. The CDR3 DNA is TGTGCCAGTAGTTTTAGACTAGCGGCAACCGGGGAGCTGTTTTTT. As protein: CASSFRLAATGELFF.

This sequence joins TRBV5-6 and TRBJ1-2; 10 nucleotides align to TRBD1. The length of the CDR3 is 16 residues. Germline lookup yields CDR1 SGHDT and CDR2 YYEEEE. V lost 3 bases, J lost 6 bases, and 11 bases stayed unmatched. The CDR3 region is CASSSTPGQGYDGYTF. In DNA, the CDR3 is TGTGCCAGCAGCTCAACCCCGGGACAGGGGTATGATGGCTACACCTTC.

The CDR3, as DNA: TGCAGCGTTGGGGCGGGAGAGACCCAGTACTTC. Amino acids: CSVGAGETQYF. The chain links TRBV29-1 to TRBJ2-5, with a possible D match to TRBD2 (5 bases). CDR3 length equals 11 residues. CDR1 and CDR2 from the germline V gene are SQVTM and ANQGSEA. Trimming shortened V by 4 bases and J by 4 bases, and 7 bases separated the two germline ends.

This clone was counted between two and nine times. The V gene is TRBV4-1, the J gene TRBJ1-5; D is possibly TRBD1 (5 bases). The CDR3 loop spans 16 amino acids. Germline V gives CDR1 MGHRA, CDR2 YSYEKL. V was trimmed by 1 base and J by 2 bases, leaving 12 bases between them. The CDR3 here is CASSQGWGGGNQPQHF. CDR3 in DNA: TGCGCCAGCAGCCAAGGCTGGGGAGGGGGCAATCAGCCCCAGCATTTT.

The chain is built from TRBV4-1 and TRBJ1-2; 8 bases are shared with TRBD1. The CDR3 runs to 13 residues. The V gene's germline CDR1 is MGHRA and CDR2 YSYEKL. V lost 3 bases to trimming and J lost 6 bases; unmatched junction nucleotides: 3. CDR3 in amino acids: CASSHGQGDGYTF. DNA for the CDR3: TGCGCCAGCAGCCACGGACAGGGTGATGGCTACACCTTC.

There are a few counts of this clone. The chain couples TRBV7-6 to TRBJ1-1, with 9 positions matching TRBD1. In germline, CDR1 is SGHVS, CDR2 FNYEAQ. This CDR3 region has 15 residues. Losses at the gene ends were 5 bases for V and 2 bases for J; bases not matched to a gene: 6. Here the CDR3 DNA reads TGTGCCAGCAGCCTTCAACAGGGGGCTAACACTGAAGCTTTCTTT. It yields the protein CASSLQQGANTEAFF.

The V gene is TRBV5-1, the J gene TRBJ2-3; 10 bases are a match to TRBD1. The trim removed 3 bases at V and 0 bases at J, leaving 7 bases unmatched. CDR3 length equals 17 residues. Looked up from germline, CDR1 is SGHRS and CDR2 is YFSETQ. The CDR3 reads CASSSRDRGYSTDTQYF. In nucleotides, the CDR3 is TGCGCCAGCAGCTCCCGGGACAGGGGATATAGCACAGATACGCAGTATTTT.

The chain combines TRBV5-3 with TRBJ2-2; D possibly corresponds to TRBD1 (5 bases). TRBV5-3 is marked as an open reading frame, function uncertain. This CDR3 has 16 amino acids. V dropped 1 base and J dropped 4 bases, with 14 bases sitting between them. CDR3 protein: CARSLKGLHATGELFF. CDR3 in DNA: TGTGCCAGAAGCTTGAAGGGGCTACACGCCACCGGGGAGCTGTTTTTT.

V is TRBV9 and J is TRBJ2-1, with TRBD2 matching over 11 bases. V gave up 0 bases and J gave up 7 bases; unmatched junction bases: 3. This CDR3 is built from 15 residues. The germline gives CDR1 SGDLS, CDR2 YYNGEE. Written as DNA, the CDR3 is TGTGCCAGCAGCGTAGGACTAGCGGGAATGAATGAGCAGTTCTTC. Translated, it gives CASSVGLAGMNEQFF.

This chain uses TRBV21-1 with TRBJ2-7; the D call of TRBD1 is as the table states it, not checked on the DNA. TRBV21-1 is deemed a pseudogene. The CDR3 sequence is 12 residues long. The DNA for the CDR3 is TGTGCCAGCAGCAAAACAGGGGACGAGCAGTACTTC. Its protein is CASSKTGDEQYF.

This clone was found a few times. The chain uses TRBV7-3 and TRBJ1-2; weak D call: TRBD1 (5 bases). Germline CDR1 SGHTA, CDR2 FQGTGA. This CDR3 spans 16 amino acids. V was trimmed by 5 bases and J by 2 bases, leaving 18 bases between them. The CDR3 DNA follows: TGTGCCAGCAGCCTTGGGGCGGATCCCTTAAACTATGGCTACACCTTC. Translating gives CASSLGADPLNYGYTF.

V and J are TRBV5-6 and TRBJ1-2; tentative D call: TRBD1 (5 bases). V lost 3 bases and J 8 bases, leaving 17 bases between the germline ends. Germline loops: CDR1 SGHDT, CDR2 YYEEEE. The CDR3 consists of 14 residues. This CDR3 is CASSWPGLEGGYTF. CDR3 sequence (DNA): TGTGCCAGCAGCTGGCCAGGCCTGGAGGGGGGCTACACCTTC. The full variable domain, with the rest looked up from reference TRBV5-6 and TRBJ1-2, is DAGVTQSPTHLIKTRGQQVTLRCSPKSGHDTVSWYQQALGQGPQFIFQYYEEEERQRGNFPDRFSGHQFPNYSSELNVNALLLGDSALYLCASSWPGLEGGYTFGSGTRLTVV.

V usage is TRBV30 and J usage is TRBJ2-4; 7 bases line up with TRBD2. V dropped 2 bases and J dropped 6; count of bases not matched to a gene: 4. The germline gives CDR1 GTSNPN, CDR2 SVGIG (reference sequence). CDR3 length equals 13 residues. The CDR3 region has the DNA TGTGCCTGGAGTCTAGGACTAGTAAACATTCAGTACTTC. It translates to CAWSLGLVNIQYF.

This chain uses TRBV18 with TRBJ2-3; 13 positions match TRBD2. The length of the CDR3 is 17 residues. CDR1 KGHSH and CDR2 LQKENI come from the germline V gene. J gave up 4 bases and V 3 bases, and 7 bases lay outside the gene matches. The CDR3 region is CASSPQGLAGTADTQYF. The CDR3, as DNA: TGTGCCAGCTCACCCCAGGGACTAGCGGGAACCGCAGATACGCAGTATTTT.

This clone has only a few counts. This sequence joins TRBV6-5 and TRBJ1-3; D gene ambiguous. This CDR3 is 15 amino acids long. Germline CDR1 is MNHEY and CDR2 is SVGAGI. Trimming took off 0 bases at V and 0 bases at J, with 6 bases between the two ends. CDR3 bases: TGTGCCAGCAGTTACTCTGTTAGCTCTGGAAACACCATATATTTT. The encoded protein is CASSYSVSSGNTIYF.

The chain joins TRBV7-2 to TRBJ2-7; 7 positions agree with TRBD2. Germline trimming cut 5 bases from V and 0 bases from J; bases unmatched to any gene: 10. Germline V CDR1 and CDR2: SGHTA, FQGNSA. This CDR3 has 16 residues. This chain's CDR3 is CASSPAGGSPSYEQYF. CDR3 in DNA: TGTGCCAGCAGCCCGGCGGGCGGGAGCCCCTCCTACGAGCAGTACTTC.

The chain couples TRBV19 to TRBJ2-2; D uncertain. Germline CDR1 is LNHDA and CDR2 is SQIVND (reference sequence). The CDR3 has 15 residues. The germline V and J ends were trimmed by 11 bases and 0 bases, with 16 bases remaining between them. CDR3 nucleotides: TGTGCCTGTGGTGTGGCAGGCACGAACACCGGGGAGCTGTTTTTT. Protein: CACGVAGTNTGELFF. Filled out from reference TRBV19 and TRBJ2-2, the complete variable domain reads DGGITQSPKYLFRKEGQNVTLSCEQNLNHDAMYWYRQDPGQGLRLIYYSQIVNDFQKGDIAEGYSVSREKKESFPLTVTSAQKNPTAFYLCACGVAGTNTGELFFGEGSRLTVL.

The CDR3 spells CASSLGGAADYGYTF. The CDR3 region has the DNA TGTGCCAGCAGTTTAGGAGGGGCAGCGGACTATGGCTACACCTTC. The chain couples TRBV28 to TRBJ1-2, with a tentative D call TRBD1 (5 bases). The germline V gene encodes CDR1 MDHEN and CDR2 SYDVKM. Trimming removed 2 bases from V and 3 bases from J, with 13 bases in between. There are 15 residues in the CDR3.